One and the same sample provided the 15 T cell receptor beta chains below, sequenced in a study of cytomegalovirus exposure and HLA in healthy donors. Primers included in the PCR were 60 Vbeta and 13 Jbeta primers. Assay: immunoSEQ multiplex PCR; the TCRdb copy retains only in-frame clones and omits some. Found here are some 120,000 clones, more than 15% of them singletons; the top ten hold about 3%. Sequences were obtained from PBMCs. These receptors were taken from a female donor in good health and CMV-seropositive.

DNA of the CDR3: TGTGCCAGCAGTTTAGACAGTAGCTCTGGAAACACCATATATTTT. It yields the protein CASSLDSSSGNTIYF. This chain connects TRBV28 to TRBJ1-3, with a possible D match to TRBD1 (5 bases). Per germline, CDR1 MDHEN and CDR2 SYDVKM. V was shortened by 2 bases and J by 0 bases, with 8 bases between the two germline ends. This CDR3 contains 15 residues.

The genes are TRBV4-2 and TRBJ2-7; no clear D gene. With 4 bases removed from V and 2 bases from J, the gap between germline ends came to 15 bases. The CDR3 extends over 15 amino acids. Germline CDR1 is LGHNA and CDR2 is YNFKEQ. The CDR3 sequence is CASSPMAAKTYEQYF. CDR3 bases: TGTGCCAGCAGCCCGATGGCGGCGAAAACCTACGAGCAGTACTTC.

This chain uses TRBV5-1 with TRBJ2-7, with 7 positions matching TRBD2. This CDR3 is 16 amino acids long. V dropped 4 bases and J dropped 4; count of bases not matched to a gene: 14. Per germline, CDR1 SGHRS and CDR2 YFSETQ. The CDR3 region is CASSRDYSNGLYEQYF. The DNA of the CDR3 is TGCGCCAGCAGCCGGGACTACTCGAATGGTTTGTACGAGCAGTACTTC.

This clone was recorded at least ten times. The rearrangement uses TRBV5-6 and TRBJ1-1, with a possible D match to TRBD1 (6 bases). The CDR3 has 14 residues. Trimming shortened V by 4 bases and J by 5 bases, and 15 bases separated the two germline ends. CDR1 is SGHDT, CDR2 YYEEEE, per germline. DNA of the CDR3: TGTGCCAGCAGCATGTGGGGGCGCGATACTGAAGCTTTCTTT. As protein: CASSMWGRDTEAFF.

This clone appeared a few times. V and J are TRBV7-9 and TRBJ1-1; 7 bases match TRBD1. J gave up 0 bases and V 5 bases, and 6 bases lay outside the gene matches. The CDR3 is 15 residues long. The germline V gene has CDR1 SEHNR and CDR2 FQNEAQ (reference sequence). The CDR3 region is CASSGTGTVNTEAFF. DNA for the CDR3: TGTGCCAGCAGCGGCACCGGGACAGTGAACACTGAAGCTTTCTTT.

This clone was observed a few times. The rearrangement joins TRBV30 to TRBJ2-5; the D gene is possibly TRBD2 (5 bases). Between the trimmed V and J ends, which lost 5 bases and 5 bases, there was a span of 9 bases. The germline V gene encodes CDR1 GTSNPN and CDR2 SVGIG (reference sequence). The CDR3 length is 11 residues. In DNA form, the CDR3 reads TGTGCCTGGGCGGGTGGGGAGACCCAGTACTTC. This codes for CAWAGGETQYF.

This clone was counted only a few times. The chain recombines TRBV5-1 with TRBJ2-7, with D unclear. V lost 1 base and J 4 bases, leaving 12 bases between the germline ends. The germline CDR1 and CDR2 sequences are SGHRS and YFSETQ. The CDR3 has 14 amino acids. The chain's CDR3 is CASSLSGPGYEQYF. The CDR3 region has the DNA TGCGCCAGCAGCTTGAGTGGTCCAGGATACGAGCAGTACTTC.

This clone came up a few times. The V call is TRBV30, the J call TRBJ2-3, with TRBD2 identical over 7 bases. Germline V CDR1 and CDR2: GTSNPN, SVGIG (reference sequence). V lost 4 bases and J lost 1; bases outside the gene matches: 5. This CDR3 spans 14 amino acids. CDR3 protein: CAWKEGRGTDTQYF. DNA for the CDR3: TGTGCCTGGAAGGAGGGGAGGGGCACAGATACGCAGTATTTT.

A few counts support this clone. This chain uses TRBV6-5 with TRBJ1-6; no reliable D call. This CDR3 region has 15 residues. The V gene's germline CDR1 is MNHEY and CDR2 SVGAGI. V was pared by 6 bases and J by 0 bases, with 9 bases between. CDR3 in DNA: TGTGCCAGCAGGACAAGTAGCTCCTATAATTCACCCCTCCACTTT. This gives the protein CASRTSSSYNSPLHF.

The sample holds a few counts of this clone. V gene TRBV5-4 combines with J gene TRBJ2-5, with D possibly TRBD2 on 5 matching bases. Germline CDR1 is SGHNT and CDR2 is YYREEE (reference sequence). The CDR3 runs to 14 residues. V lost 0 bases and J lost 5, with 11 bases in between. In DNA form, the CDR3 reads TGTGCCAGCAGCTTGGTGCTAGCAGCTGAGACCCAGTACTTC. It yields the protein CASSLVLAAETQYF.

This clone came up a few times. The chain has TRBV9 and TRBJ1-3, with no clear D. Germline V gene lookup returns CDR1 SGDLS and CDR2 YYNGEE. Trimming cost V 1 base and J 4 bases, with 15 bases left between them. The CDR3 sequence is 16 residues long. CDR3 DNA: TGTGCCAGCAGCGTACATGAGGGTTCTTTGGGAAACACCATATATTTT. This codes for CASSVHEGSLGNTIYF.

This chain uses TRBV6-5 with TRBJ2-5; no definite D call. This CDR3 spans 13 amino acids. CDR1 MNHEY and CDR2 SVGAGI come from the germline V gene. Trimming cost V 9 bases and J 2 bases, with 13 bases left between them. The CDR3 spells CASRRSIQETQYF. CDR3 nucleotides: TGTGCCAGTAGAAGGAGTATACAAGAGACCCAGTACTTC.

The rearrangement joins TRBV29-1 to TRBJ2-3, with D possibly TRBD1 on 6 matching bases. The germline V gene encodes CDR1 SQVTM and CDR2 ANQGSEA. Trimming removed 7 bases at V and 5 bases at J, with 13 bases between. This CDR3 is built from 12 residues. The CDR3 spells CSGQGQVDTQYF. The CDR3 DNA follows: TGCAGCGGTCAGGGGCAGGTAGATACGCAGTATTTT.

The rearrangement uses TRBV10-1 and TRBJ1-1; 12 bases agree with TRBD1. V lost 6 bases to trimming and J lost 6 bases; unmatched junction nucleotides: 11. Germline V lookup: CDR1 WNHNN, CDR2 SYGVQD (reference sequence). There are 16 residues in the CDR3. The CDR3 DNA sequence: TGCGCCAGCAGCGCAAGGGGGGACAGGGGGCTCCCTGAAGCTTTCTTT. It is translated as CASSARGDRGLPEAFF.

The gene calls are TRBV7-8 and TRBJ1-5, with 12 bases lining up with TRBD1. Germline loops: CDR1 SGHVS, CDR2 FQNEAQ. The trim removed 6 bases at V and 3 bases at J, leaving 3 bases unmatched. CDR3 length equals 15 residues. The CDR3 loop reads CASRGQGAANQPQHF. The CDR3 DNA reads as TGTGCCAGCAGGGGACAGGGGGCGGCCAATCAGCCCCAGCATTTT.